The 19 T cell receptor beta chains given below trace back to one sample, sequenced in a study of blood T cell repertoires in COVID-19. Clones were sequenced by immunoSEQ multiplex PCR, and TCRdb holds only the in-frame ones, with some missing. The repertoire consists of tens of thousands of clones, with around 87% occurring once and the leading ten covering about 5%. The specimen was peripheral blood. These receptors were obtained from a human donor in a cohort sampled during active COVID-19.

The chain couples TRBV15 to TRBJ2-7; D remains ambiguous. The V gene's germline CDR1 is LNHNV and CDR2 YYDKDF (reference sequence). Deletions cut 0 bases from V and 0 bases from J, with 15 bases between. This CDR3 region has 17 residues. The CDR3 DNA sequence: TGTGCCACCAGCAGAGATACCCCCTGGCAGGCCTCCTACGAGCAGTACTTC. Its protein is CATSRDTPWQASYEQYF.

The V gene is TRBV5-6, the J gene TRBJ2-1; D is ambiguous. Germline V CDR1 and CDR2: SGHDT, YYEEEE. The CDR3 is made up of 13 amino acids. Between the trimmed V and J ends, which lost 1 base and 7 bases, there was a span of 9 bases. CDR3 nucleotides: TGTGCCAGCAGCTTGCTCGCGGCAAATGAGCAGTTCTTC. Its translation: CASSLLAANEQFF.

DNA of the CDR3: TGTGCCAGTAGAACGAGGAGCGGGAGAGGCACAGATACGCAGTATTTT. It yields the protein CASRTRSGRGTDTQYF. The genes are TRBV19 and TRBJ2-3, with TRBD2 matching over 8 bases. Per the germline V gene, CDR1 is LNHDA and CDR2 is SQIVND (reference sequence). This CDR3 region has 16 residues. V shed 6 bases and J 1 base; nucleotides not matched to a gene: 9.

The chain has TRBV6-6 and TRBJ2-7, with 7 bases identical to TRBD1. The CDR3 length is 14 residues. Germline V gives CDR1 MNHNY, CDR2 SVGAGI (reference sequence). The V and J ends lost 6 bases and 4 bases, in that order; junction bases with no gene match: 9. CDR3 amino acids: CASRRGTENYEQYF. The CDR3 bases are TGTGCCAGCAGGAGGGGGACAGAGAATTACGAGCAGTACTTC.

The rearrangement links TRBV7-9 to TRBJ1-2, with a tentative D call TRBD1 (5 bases). CDR1 and CDR2 (germline): SEHNR, FQNEAQ (reference sequence). This CDR3 contains 14 residues. Trimming cost V 5 bases and J 2 bases, with 12 bases left between them. The CDR3 DNA reads TGTGCCAGCAGCACCGGGACTGTCAACTATGGCTACACCTTC. Its translation: CASSTGTVNYGYTF.

V is TRBV28 and J is TRBJ2-2; tentative D call: TRBD2 (5 bases). V dropped 3 bases and J dropped 4 bases, with 12 bases sitting between them. CDR1 and CDR2 from the germline V gene are MDHEN and SYDVKM. The CDR3 has 15 amino acids. Written as DNA, the CDR3 is TGTGCCAGCAGTTTGGGAGTGGGTAGCACCGGGGAGCTGTTTTTT. The encoded protein is CASSLGVGSTGELFF.

The chain combines TRBV29-1 with TRBJ2-3, with no clear D. CDR1 and CDR2 from the germline V gene are SQVTM and ANQGSEA. V was shortened by 6 bases and J by 2 bases, with 6 bases between the two germline ends. The CDR3 runs to 11 residues. The CDR3 nucleotides are TGCAGCGTGCAGTACACAGATACGCAGTATTTT. Protein: CSVQYTDTQYF.

The V call is TRBV28, the J call TRBJ1-2; 10 bases line up with TRBD1. J lost 4 bases, V lost 3 bases, and 8 bases had no gene match. Germline CDR1 reads MDHEN; CDR2 reads SYDVKM. There are 16 residues in the CDR3. Written as DNA, the CDR3 is TGTGCCAGCAGTTTGGCCGACAGGGGGCCTCTCTATGGCTACACCTTC. Translating gives CASSLADRGPLYGYTF.

This clone has a single count. CDR3 in amino acids: CASSWSGTISYEQYF. In DNA, the CDR3 is TGTGCCAGCAGCTGGAGCGGGACAATATCCTACGAGCAGTACTTC. This chain uses TRBV5-8 with TRBJ2-7; TRBD2 might be the D (7 bases). V lost 3 bases and J 1 base, leaving 14 bases between the germline ends. Germline values: CDR1 SGHTS, CDR2 YDEGEE. CDR3 length: 15 amino acids.

The chain uses TRBV7-2 and TRBJ2-1, with a weak D call TRBD2 (5 bases). CDR3 length: 15 amino acids. Trimming took 0 bases from V and 4 from J, leaving 10 bases between them. Germline V CDR1 and CDR2: SGHTA, FQGNSA. The CDR3 loop is CASSLASGMYNEQFF. CDR3 sequence (DNA): TGTGCCAGCAGCTTAGCCAGCGGAATGTACAATGAGCAGTTCTTC.

This chain links TRBV27 with TRBJ2-5; TRBD2 might be the D (6 bases). CDR1 MNHEY and CDR2 SMNVEV come from the germline V gene (reference sequence). The CDR3 runs to 14 residues. V was cut by 7 bases and J by 3 bases, with 15 bases left in between. The CDR3 region has the DNA TGTGCCAGCACCCGACGAGCGGGCGAAGAGACCCAGTACTTC. Amino acid sequence: CASTRRAGEETQYF.

The chain recombines TRBV3-1 (or the pseudogene TRBV3-2) with TRBJ2-4, with TRBD1 matching over 10 bases. Germline trimming cut 4 bases from V and 0 bases from J; bases unmatched to any gene: 12. The CDR3 totals 19 residues. In germline, CDR1 is LGHDT, CDR2 YNNKEL (reference sequence). The CDR3 nucleotides read TGTGCCAGCAGCCCGTTTGGGACAGGGGCGACTTTAGCCAAAAACATTCAGTACTTC. The encoded protein is CASSPFGTGATLAKNIQYF.

This chain connects TRBV4-2 to TRBJ1-2, with D maybe TRBD1 (6 bases). V was trimmed by 7 bases and J by 4 bases, leaving 16 bases between them. This CDR3 comprises 14 residues. Germline V gene sequence: CDR1 LGHNA, CDR2 YNFKEQ. The CDR3 here is CASKSYREAYGYTF. The CDR3 DNA reads as TGTGCCAGCAAGAGTTACAGGGAAGCCTATGGCTACACCTTC.

This clone was counted only a few times. The chain uses TRBV2 and TRBJ2-2, with a possible D match to TRBD1 (5 bases). The V gene's germline CDR1 is SNHLY and CDR2 FYNNEI. The CDR3 runs 13 residues. V shed 3 bases and J shed 4 bases, with 6 bases lying between them. The CDR3 nucleotides read TGTGCCAGCAGTGACAGGGTCACCGGGGAGCTGTTTTTT. This gives the protein CASSDRVTGELFF.

This clone was counted a few times. The chain is built from TRBV19 and TRBJ1-5; 7 positions agree with TRBD1. V trimming: 3 bases; J trimming: 10 bases; junction bases outside the gene matches: 6. The CDR3 has 13 amino acids. Germline-derived CDR1 and CDR2 are LNHDA and SQIVND (reference sequence). In nucleotides, the CDR3 is TGTGCCAGTAGTATTGCAGGGGGAGCACCCCAGCATTTT. Protein product: CASSIAGGAPQHF.

V is TRBV6-5 and J is TRBJ2-2; 9 positions agree with TRBD2. In germline, CDR1 is MNHEY, CDR2 SVGAGI. The CDR3 loop spans 13 amino acids. V was pared by 7 bases and J by 7 bases, with 4 bases of the junction left unmatched. CDR3 bases: TGTGCCAGCAAGCGGGAGGCGCTCGGGGAGCTGTTTTTT. Translated: CASKREALGELFF.

This sequence joins TRBV5-1 and TRBJ2-3; 8 positions agree with TRBD2. V trimming: 4 bases; J trimming: 5 bases; junction bases outside the gene matches: 6. The germline V gene encodes CDR1 SGHRS and CDR2 YFSETQ. CDR3 length: 14 amino acids. CDR3 sequence reads: CASSPGGRLDTQYF. CDR3 sequence (DNA): TGCGCCAGCAGCCCGGGGGGGAGACTAGATACGCAGTATTTT.

J is TRBJ2-3 and V is TRBV6-5, with a weak D call TRBD1 (5 bases). The germline gives CDR1 MNHEY, CDR2 SVGAGI. V was pared by 7 bases and J by 6 bases, with 17 bases between. This CDR3 comprises 14 residues. CDR3 in DNA: TGTGCCAGCATAAGGACAATCGCGGCGGATACGCAGTATTTT. Its protein product is CASIRTIAADTQYF.

This chain links TRBV28 with TRBJ2-7, with D maybe TRBD2 (5 bases). The CDR3 totals 14 residues. V dropped 3 bases and J dropped 8 bases, with 17 bases sitting between them. Per germline, CDR1 MDHEN and CDR2 SYDVKM. The CDR3: CASSLYGRGVKQYF. CDR3 coding DNA: TGTGCCAGCAGTTTGTATGGGAGAGGTGTCAAGCAGTACTTC.